A selection of T cell receptor beta chains follows, all from one sample in a study of blood T cell repertoires in COVID-19. Assay used: immunoSEQ multiplex PCR; TCRdb lists only in-frame clones, some missing. The table has hundreds of thousands of clones, approximately 84% seen once; the top ten hold about 1.9%. The sequenced sample consisted of peripheral blood. Receptors originate from a woman under 40 who had recovered from COVID-19. The CDR3 runs from the conserved cysteine through the conserved F or W. The D gene is left open where the match is weak. Some rows mark clone size as missing; the rest say once, few, many or name a class of expanded clone.

.	TRBJ1-2	TRBV24-1	TRBD1	CATSGGGDYGYTF	TGTGCCACCAGTGGAGGGGGCGACTATGGCTACACCTTC
.	TRBJ2-2	TRBV2	.	CAGGRDSKSGELFF	TGTGCCGGGGGCAGGGATAGCAAGTCCGGGGAGCTGTTTTTT
few	TRBJ1-3	TRBV7-9	.	CASSLERWGNTIYF	TGTGCCAGCAGCTTAGAACGGTGGGGAAACACCATATATTTT
.	TRBJ2-5	TRBV7-6	TRBD1	CASSLRQGQETQYF	TGTGCCAGCAGCTTAAGACAGGGGCAAGAGACCCAGTACTTC
.	TRBJ2-1	TRBV7-8	.	CASSPRSGAEQFF	TGTGCCAGCAGCCCGAGATCGGGAGCGGAGCAGTTCTTC
.	TRBJ2-3	TRBV5-1	TRBD1	CASSSGQGIDTQYF	TGCGCCAGCAGCTCGGGACAGGGAATAGATACGCAGTATTTT
few	TRBJ1-3	TRBV19	.	CASGTLGNTIYF	TGTGCCAGCGGGACACTTGGAAACACCATATATTTT
.	TRBJ1-6	TRBV19	.	CASSRRSGDNNSPLHF	TGTGCCAGTAGTAGAAGATCCGGGGATAATAATTCACCCCTCCACTTT
.	TRBJ1-6	TRBV7-9	.	CASRLFNDSPLHF	TGTGCCAGCAGACTATTCAACGATTCACCCCTCCACTTT
.	TRBJ2-1	TRBV2	.	CASRAGETPYNEQFF	TGTGCCAGCAGGGCCGGGGAGACTCCCTACAATGAGCAGTTCTTC
.	TRBJ1-1	TRBV18	.	CASSTDSMNTEAFF	TGTGCCAGCTCAACGGACAGCATGAACACTGAAGCTTTCTTT
once	TRBJ2-2	TRBV6-2/TRBV6-3	TRBD2	CASSYSRLALNTGELFF	TGTGCCAGCAGTTACTCGAGACTAGCCCTGAACACCGGGGAGCTGTTTTTT
once	TRBJ2-2	TRBV6-5	TRBD1	CASSLGQYTGELFF	TGTGCCAGCAGCCTGGGACAGTACACCGGGGAGCTGTTTTTT
.	TRBJ2-1	TRBV6-4	.	CASSDGTSSYNEQFF	TGTGCCAGCAGTGACGGTACTAGCTCCTACAATGAGCAGTTCTTC
.	TRBJ1-6	TRBV6-4	.	CASSRGLGYSSYNSPLHF	TGTGCCAGCAGCCGGGGGTTGGGGTACAGCTCCTATAATTCACCCCTCCACTTT
.	TRBJ2-3	TRBV11-2	TRBD1	CASSLATGEGTQYF	TGTGCCAGCAGCTTAGCCACAGGGGAAGGTACGCAGTATTTT
.	TRBJ1-5	TRBV19	TRBD1	CASRGLRQGLTNQPQHF	TGTGCCAGTAGGGGACTTCGACAGGGCTTGACAAATCAGCCCCAGCATTTT
.	TRBJ2-1	TRBV29-1	TRBD2	CSVAGTSTTPAYNEQFF	TGCAGCGTAGCCGGGACTAGCACCACGCCCGCCTACAATGAGCAGTTCTTC
.	TRBJ2-5	TRBV9	.	CASSEGQGGASAEETQYF	TGTGCCAGCAGCGAGGGCCAGGGTGGAGCAAGTGCCGAAGAGACCCAGTACTTC
.	TRBJ1-5	TRBV9	.	CASSVDAGSDQPQHF	TGTGCCAGCAGCGTAGACGCAGGGTCCGATCAGCCCCAGCATTTT
.	TRBJ2-7	TRBV5-4	.	CASSGESYEQYF	TGTGCCAGCAGTGGGGAGTCTTACGAGCAGTACTTC
few	TRBJ1-5	TRBV7-6	TRBD1	CASSPYGTGGNQPQHF	TGTGCCAGCAGCCCATACGGGACAGGGGGCAATCAGCCCCAGCATTTT
.	TRBJ2-7	TRBV2	.	CASTAFPGEQYF	TGTGCCAGCACTGCGTTCCCCGGCGAGCAGTACTTC
.	TRBJ2-1	TRBV3-1/TRBV3-2	.	CASSLSTTYNEQFF	TGTGCCAGCAGCCTTTCCACTACCTACAATGAGCAGTTCTTC
.	TRBJ1-1	TRBV19	TRBD1	CASTSRGRIGWTEAFF	TGTGCCAGTACGAGCAGGGGGCGCATCGGGTGGACTGAAGCTTTCTTT
.	TRBJ1-1	TRBV28	.	CASSAPPGRVSGSRNTEAFF	TGTGCCAGCAGCGCACCTCCCGGGCGGGTTTCGGGGTCCCGGAACACTGAAGCTTTCTTT
.	TRBJ2-5	TRBV18	TRBD1	CASSPPVGTGETQYF	TGTGCCAGCTCACCACCGGTCGGGACAGGAGAGACCCAGTACTTC
.	TRBJ2-4	TRBV19	.	CASSIQGSGAKNIQYF	TGTGCCAGTAGTATTCAGGGGTCTGGGGCCAAAAACATTCAGTACTTC
.	TRBJ1-6	TRBV5-1	TRBD1	CASSLVAGGTGNSPLHF	TGCGCCAGCAGCTTGGTTGCAGGGGGCACGGGGAATTCACCCCTCCACTTT
.	TRBJ1-3	TRBV7-2	.	CASSSGLSGNTIYF	TGTGCCAGCAGCTCGGGGTTGAGTGGAAACACCATATATTTT
once	TRBJ2-1	TRBV7-9	.	CASSILSNEQFF	TGTGCCAGCAGCATCCTTAGCAATGAGCAGTTCTTC
.	TRBJ2-1	TRBV5-1	.	CASSLAEGRENEQFF	TGCGCCAGCAGCTTAGCGGAGGGACGGGAGAATGAGCAGTTCTTC
.	TRBJ2-5	TRBV19	TRBD2	CASSIWDGGGGIQETQYF	TGTGCCAGTAGTATTTGGGACGGCGGGGGAGGTATCCAAGAGACCCAGTACTTC